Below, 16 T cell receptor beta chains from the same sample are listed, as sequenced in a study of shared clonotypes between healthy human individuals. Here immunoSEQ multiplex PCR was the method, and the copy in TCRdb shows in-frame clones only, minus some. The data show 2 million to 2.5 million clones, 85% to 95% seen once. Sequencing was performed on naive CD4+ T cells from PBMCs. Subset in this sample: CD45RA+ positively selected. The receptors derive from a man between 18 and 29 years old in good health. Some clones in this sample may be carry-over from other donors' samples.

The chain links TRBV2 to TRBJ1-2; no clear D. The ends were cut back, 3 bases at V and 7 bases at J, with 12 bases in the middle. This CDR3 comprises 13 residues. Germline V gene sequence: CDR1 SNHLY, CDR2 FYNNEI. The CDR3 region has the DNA TGTGCCAGCAGTGAGGTTGCAGGAGGTGGCTACACCTTC. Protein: CASSEVAGGGYTF.

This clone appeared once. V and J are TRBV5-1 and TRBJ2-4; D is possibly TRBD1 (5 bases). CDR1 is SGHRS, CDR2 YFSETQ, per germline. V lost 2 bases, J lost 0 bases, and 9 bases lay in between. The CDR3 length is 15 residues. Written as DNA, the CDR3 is TGCGCCAGCAGCTTTGGGGCGCTAGCCAAAAACATTCAGTACTTC. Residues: CASSFGALAKNIQYF.

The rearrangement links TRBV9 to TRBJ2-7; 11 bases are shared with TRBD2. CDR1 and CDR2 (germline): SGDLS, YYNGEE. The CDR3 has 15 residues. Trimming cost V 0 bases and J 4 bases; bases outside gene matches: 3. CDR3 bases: TGTGCCAGCAGCGTAGAGGTAGCGGGAGGGTACGAGCAGTACTTC. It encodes CASSVEVAGGYEQYF.

The CDR3, as DNA: TGTGCCAGCAGTGTCCCAAGGGGCGGGAGGCTCCAAGAGACCCAGTACTTC. Its translation: CASSVPRGGRLQETQYF. This rearrangement joins TRBV25-1 to TRBJ2-5; 8 positions match TRBD2. The CDR3 contains 17 residues. Germline CDR1 is MGHDK and CDR2 is SYGVNS. After removal of 4 bases from V and 1 base from J, the junction contained 11 bases not matched to a gene.

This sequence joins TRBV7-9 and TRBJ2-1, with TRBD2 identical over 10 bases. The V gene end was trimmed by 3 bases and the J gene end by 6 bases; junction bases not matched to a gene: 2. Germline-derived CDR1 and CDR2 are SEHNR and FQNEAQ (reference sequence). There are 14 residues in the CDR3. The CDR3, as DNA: TGTGCCAGCAGCTTTCGACTAGCGGGCAATGAGCAGTTCTTC. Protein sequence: CASSFRLAGNEQFF.

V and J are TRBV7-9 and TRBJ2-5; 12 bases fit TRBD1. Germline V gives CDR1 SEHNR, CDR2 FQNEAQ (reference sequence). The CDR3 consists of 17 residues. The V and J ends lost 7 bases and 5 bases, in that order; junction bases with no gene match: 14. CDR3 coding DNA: TGTGCCAGCATCCCTCCCCCGGGACAGGGGGCTCTCGAGACCCAGTACTTC. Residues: CASIPPPGQGALETQYF.

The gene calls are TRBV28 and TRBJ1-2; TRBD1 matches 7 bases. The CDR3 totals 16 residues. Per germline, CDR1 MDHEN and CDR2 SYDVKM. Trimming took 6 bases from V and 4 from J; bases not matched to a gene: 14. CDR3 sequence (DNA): TGTGCCAGCAGGACTATAGGGGGCGCGGTTATCTATGGCTACACCTTC. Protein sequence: CASRTIGGAVIYGYTF.

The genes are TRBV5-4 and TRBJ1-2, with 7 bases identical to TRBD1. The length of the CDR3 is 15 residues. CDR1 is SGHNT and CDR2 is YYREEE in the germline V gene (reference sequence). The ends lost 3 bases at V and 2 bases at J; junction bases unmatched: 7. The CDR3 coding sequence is TGTGCCAGCAGCTCACATACGACAGGGAACTATGGCTACACCTTC. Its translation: CASSSHTTGNYGYTF.

The CDR3 DNA is TGCAGCGTTGAAGATCAAGGGCGTGCGGGCACAGATACGCAGTATTTT. The encoded protein is CSVEDQGRAGTDTQYF. This chain links TRBV29-1 with TRBJ2-3, with D uncertain. Trimming left V 0 bases short and J 1 base short, with 14 bases between. The CDR3 has 16 residues. Germline assignment: CDR1 SQVTM and CDR2 ANQGSEA.

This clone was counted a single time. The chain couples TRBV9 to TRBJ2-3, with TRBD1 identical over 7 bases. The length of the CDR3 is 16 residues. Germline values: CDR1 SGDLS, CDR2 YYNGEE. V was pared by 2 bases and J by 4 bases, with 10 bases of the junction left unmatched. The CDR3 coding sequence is TGTGCCAGCAGCGTTGGGGACAGTGCTCTTCCAGATACGCAGTATTTT. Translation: CASSVGDSALPDTQYF. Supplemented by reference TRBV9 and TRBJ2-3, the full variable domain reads DSGVTQTPKHLITATGQRVTLRCSPRSGDLSVYWYQQSLDQGLQFLIQYYNGEERAKGNILERFSAQQFPDLHSELNLSSLELGDSALYFCASSVGDSALPDTQYFGPGTRLTVL.

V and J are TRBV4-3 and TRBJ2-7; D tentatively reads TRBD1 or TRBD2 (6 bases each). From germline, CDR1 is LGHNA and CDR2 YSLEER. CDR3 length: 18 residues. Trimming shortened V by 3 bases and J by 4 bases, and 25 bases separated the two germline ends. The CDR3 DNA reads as TGCGCCAGCAGCCAGGACAAGGGGGGATCCGGGAATTTTTACGAGCAGTACTTC. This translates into CASSQDKGGSGNFYEQYF.

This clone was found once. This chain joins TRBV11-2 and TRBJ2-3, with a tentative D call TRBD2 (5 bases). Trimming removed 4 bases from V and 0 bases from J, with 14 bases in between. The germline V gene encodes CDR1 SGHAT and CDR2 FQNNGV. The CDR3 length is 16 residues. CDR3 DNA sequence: TGTGCCAGCAGCTCCCAAAGCAGCGGAAGCACAGATACGCAGTATTTT. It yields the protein CASSSQSSGSTDTQYF.

The CDR3 sequence: CSLGLAGGYEQFF. CDR3 bases: TGCAGCTTAGGACTAGCGGGAGGCTATGAGCAGTTCTTC. The chain links TRBV29-1 to TRBJ2-1; TRBD2 aligns across 14 bases. This CDR3 region has 13 residues. CDR1 SQVTM and CDR2 ANQGSEA come from the germline V gene. The junction had 5 bases not matched to a gene; V was cut back by 8 bases and J by 8 bases.

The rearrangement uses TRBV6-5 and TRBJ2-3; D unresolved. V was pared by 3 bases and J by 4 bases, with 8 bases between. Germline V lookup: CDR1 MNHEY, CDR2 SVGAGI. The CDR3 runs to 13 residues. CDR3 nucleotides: TGTGCCAGCAGTTATAGACCCGCAGATACGCAGTATTTT. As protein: CASSYRPADTQYF.

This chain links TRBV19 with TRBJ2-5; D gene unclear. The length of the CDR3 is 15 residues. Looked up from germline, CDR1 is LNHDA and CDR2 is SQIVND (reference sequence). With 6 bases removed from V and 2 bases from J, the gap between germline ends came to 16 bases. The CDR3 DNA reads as TGTGCCAGTAGACCTTCGGACCGTTGGCAAGAGACCCAGTACTTC. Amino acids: CASRPSDRWQETQYF.

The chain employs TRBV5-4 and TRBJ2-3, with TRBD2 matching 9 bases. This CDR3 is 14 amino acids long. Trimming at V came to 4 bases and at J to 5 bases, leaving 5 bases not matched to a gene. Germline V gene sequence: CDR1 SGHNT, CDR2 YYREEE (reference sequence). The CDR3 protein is CASSGAGGGDTQYF. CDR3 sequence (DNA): TGTGCCAGCAGCGGAGCGGGGGGCGGAGATACGCAGTATTTT.